This T cell receptor beta chain was obtained from a study of T cell repertoires in cytomegalovirus infection. Study overall: HLA-B-restricted CMV epitopes that are well studied were used alongside recently identified HLA-C-restricted ones. It can be stated that public TCR beta signatures indicated CMV infection as well as a matching HLA type. Study results and caveats: It was HLA-C-restricted CMV-specific TCR beta clonotypes that dominated the response ex vivo. The cumulative frequency of public TCR beta families identified carriers of CMV plus the relevant HLA.

On this clonotype: Antigen: not known.

The CDR3 loop spans 14 amino acids. V dropped 10 bases and J dropped 3; count of bases not matched to a gene: 10. Germline CDR1 is SNHLY and CDR2 is FYNNEI. From the reads, TCRdb called clonotypes with MiXCR, one entry per CDR3 protein. The sample has 550,000 to 850,000 distinct CDR3 sequences; around a third are singletons. This clonotype was sampled from a human donor in good health (CMV status not recorded). Some clones in this sample may be carry-over from other donors' samples. V gene TRBV2 combines with J gene TRBJ1-2; 8 bases are shared with TRBD1. Material: cultured PBMCs, obtained from culture after CMV antigen stimulation. CDR3 loop: CATTSSTGDYGYTF. The CDR3 DNA follows: TGTGCCACCACAAGTTCGACAGGGGACTATGGCTACACCTTC. Drawing the rest from reference TRBV2 and TRBJ1-2, the complete variable domain is EPEVTQTPSHQVTQMGQEVILRCVPISNHLYFYWYRQILGQKVEFLVSFYNNEISEKSEIFDDQFSVERPDGSNFTLKIRSTKLEDSAMYFCATTSSTGDYGYTFGSGTRLTVV.